Below are 9 T cell receptor beta chains sequenced from a single sample in a study of beta chain features in type 1 diabetes. What was sequenced were expressed TCRB transcripts, since all of the isolated RNA had been reverse transcribed. The table came from immunoSEQ multiplex PCR; TCRdb's copy has only in-frame clones and leaves some out. Among 500,000 to 700,000 clones listed, around 16% were seen once. The sequenced sample was naive CD4+ T cells from blood. The receptors originated from a man aged 18-30 years in good health.

Turning to this clone: Additional DNA sequences in this sample encode the identical CDR3. V gene TRBV18 combines with J gene TRBJ1-1; D is possibly TRBD1 (6 bases). Germline lookup yields CDR1 KGHSH and CDR2 LQKENI. Trimming left V 3 bases short and J 1 base short, with 9 bases between. The CDR3 has 14 amino acids. In DNA, the CDR3 is TGTGCCAGCTCACCCGCGACAGGGAACACTGAAGCTTTCTTT. This translates into CASSPATGNTEAFF.

This clone turned up a few times. This chain's CDR3 is CASSEQRLSYEQYF. Here the CDR3 DNA reads TGTGCCAGCAGTGAACAGCGTCTCTCCTACGAGCAGTACTTC. The rearrangement links TRBV2 to TRBJ2-7; D is ambiguous. The germline CDR1 and CDR2 sequences are SNHLY and FYNNEI. CDR3 length: 14 residues. Trimming took 2 bases from V and 0 from J, leaving 8 bases between them.

This clone was seen a few times. The V call is TRBV5-1, the J call TRBJ2-7; TRBD1 matches at 9 bases. Per the germline V gene, CDR1 is SGHRS and CDR2 is YFSETQ. The CDR3 has 12 residues. V gave up 3 bases and J gave up 13 bases; unmatched junction bases: 8. In DNA form, the CDR3 reads TGCGCCAGCAGCTCGGGACAGGGAGGGCCCTACTTC. Translating it yields CASSSGQGGPYF.

This chain links TRBV13 with TRBJ2-5; perhaps TRBD1 as D (6 bases). From germline, CDR1 is PRHDT and CDR2 FYEKMQ (reference sequence). The CDR3 has 13 amino acids. Trimming removed 0 bases at V and 5 bases at J, with 7 bases between. CDR3 amino acids: CASSLGQGETQYF. The CDR3 region has the DNA TGTGCCAGCAGCTTAGGACAGGGTGAGACCCAGTACTTC. The full variable domain, in which reference TRBV13 and TRBJ2-5 provide the parts outside the CDR3, is AAGVIQSPRHLIKEKRETATLKCYPIPRHDTVYWYQQGPGQDPQFLISFYEKMQSDKGSIPDRFSAQQFSDYHSELNMSSLELGDSALYFCASSLGQGETQYFGPGTRLLVL.

This clone was seen a handful of times. The CDR3, as DNA: TGTGCCAGCAGCTTAGCTGGGACAGGGTCTGAAGCTTTCTTT. Translated: CASSLAGTGSEAFF. The J gene is TRBJ1-1, the V gene TRBV7-2; 9 positions agree with TRBD1. V gave up 0 bases and J gave up 6 bases; unmatched junction bases: 2. The germline V gene has CDR1 SGHTA and CDR2 FQGNSA. The CDR3 has 14 amino acids.

The gene calls are TRBV29-1 and TRBJ1-4; 8 nucleotides agree with TRBD1. Germline assignment: CDR1 SQVTM and CDR2 ANQGSEA. This CDR3 comprises 16 residues. V shed 1 base, J shed 7 bases, and the junction held 11 bases outside the gene matches. The CDR3: CSVEGAGGSVSEKLFF. DNA of the CDR3: TGCAGCGTTGAAGGGGCAGGGGGCTCAGTGAGTGAAAAACTGTTTTTT.

In its sample, this clone was seen a few times. The gene calls are TRBV7-2 and TRBJ2-6; D possibly corresponds to TRBD1 (6 bases). Trimming removed 4 bases at V and 2 bases at J, with 9 bases between. Germline V lookup: CDR1 SGHTA, CDR2 FQGNSA. CDR3 length: 15 amino acids. This CDR3 reads CASSSPGAGANVLTF. DNA for the CDR3: TGTGCCAGCAGCTCTCCAGGGGCTGGGGCCAACGTCCTGACTTTC.

This clone was picked up a small number of times. The genes are TRBV7-2 and TRBJ1-1; D gene uncertain. V was trimmed by 2 bases and J by 0 bases, leaving 10 bases between them. This CDR3 contains 15 residues. Per the germline V gene, CDR1 is SGHTA and CDR2 is FQGNSA. The CDR3, as DNA: TGTGCCAGCAGCTTATCTCAGAGGATGAACACTGAAGCTTTCTTT. Protein sequence: CASSLSQRMNTEAFF.

The rearrangement links TRBV18 to TRBJ2-7; D may be TRBD1 (6 bases). V lost 5 bases to trimming and J lost 3 bases, with 14 bases between them. Germline V gene data show CDR1 as KGHSH and CDR2 as LQKENI. This CDR3 region has 14 residues. CDR3 in DNA: TGTGCCAGCTCATCCGGACAGTCAGACTACGAGCAGTACTTC. Its translation is CASSSGQSDYEQYF.